This T cell receptor (beta chain) was captured by sequencing in a study of identical twins. Study results and limitations: Beta out-of-frame twin sharing showed a weaker excess.

The authors used template switching to add a universal primer site and gave cDNA unique molecular identifiers. Each CDR3 protein gets one entry after TCRdb re-called the 5' RACE reads with MiXCR. This sample has about 190,000 distinct CDR3 sequences, with 15% found just once. CDR3 length: 15 residues. Germline V gene data show CDR1 as SNHLY and CDR2 as FYNNEI. Trimming at V came to 5 bases and at J to 3 bases, leaving 3 bases not matched to a gene. This clonotype has a handful of counts. Its cognate antigen is unknown. The same specimen was also included in a second study, on T cells expressing NK-cell markers. This second report adds: In roughly six donors, dominant NKG2C+ clonotypes were roughly 1.0-8% of CD8+ T cells.

V is TRBV2 and J is TRBJ2-3, with TRBD2 matching 12 bases. Sequencing used CD8+ T cells sorted from blood. The TCR originated in a woman between 18 and 29 years old in good health. Here the CDR3 reads CASSRTSGMTDTQYF. The CDR3 region has the DNA TGTGCCAGCAGTCGGACTAGCGGGATGACAGATACGCAGTATTTT.